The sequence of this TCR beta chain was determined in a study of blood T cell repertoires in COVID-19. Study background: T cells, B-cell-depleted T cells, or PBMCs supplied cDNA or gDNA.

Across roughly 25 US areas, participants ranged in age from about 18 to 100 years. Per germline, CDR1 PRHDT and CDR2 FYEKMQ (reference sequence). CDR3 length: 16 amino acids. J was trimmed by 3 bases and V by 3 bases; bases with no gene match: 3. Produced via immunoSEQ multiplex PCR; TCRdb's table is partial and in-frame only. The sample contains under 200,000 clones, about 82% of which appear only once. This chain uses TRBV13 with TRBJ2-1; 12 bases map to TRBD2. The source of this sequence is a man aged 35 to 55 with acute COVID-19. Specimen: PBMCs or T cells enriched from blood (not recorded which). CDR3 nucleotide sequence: TGTGCCAGCAGCTTCCAGGGACTAGCGGGCTACAATGAGCAGTTCTTC. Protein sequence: CASSFQGLAGYNEQFF. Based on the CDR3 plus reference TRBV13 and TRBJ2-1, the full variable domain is AAGVIQSPRHLIKEKRETATLKCYPIPRHDTVYWYQQGPGQDPQFLISFYEKMQSDKGSIPDRFSAQQFSDYHSELNMSSLELGDSALYFCASSFQGLAGYNEQFFGPGTRLTVL.